The source of this TCR beta chain is a study of CD8+CD57+ T cells in acquired aplastic anemia. Turning to the study itself: Recorded DNA amounts for sorted CD4+ and CD8+ cells had an average of around 3.4 ug. Average CD4+ read depth in healthy donors was around 9.9 million reads. General study results and limits: Patients and controls were found to share twenty-nine CD8+ CDR3 sequences. In CD8+ cells, Simpson's diversity showed no significant difference between patients and controls.

Profiling that covered TCR beta VDJ and CDR3 relied on genomic DNA as its template. TCRdb redid the calling of the reads with MiXCR, one entry per CDR3 protein. The data hold hundreds of thousands of distinct CDR3 sequences, with under 80% observed a single time. The CDR3 spans 13 residues. The V segment lost 6 bases and the J segment 12 bases; nucleotides outside the gene matches: 9. Germline V lookup: CDR1 ENHRY, CDR2 SYGVKD. For this clonotype: What it recognizes is unknown.

The receptor's source is a human donor in good health, serving as a control. V usage is TRBV10-3 and J usage is TRBJ2-3, with 10 nucleotides matching TRBD1. Sequenced: sorted CD4+, CD8+, or CD8+CD57+ T cells (not recorded which) from PBMCs. In nucleotides, the CDR3 is TGTGCCATCAGGGGGACAGGGGAAGAGACCCAGTATTTT. Translation: CAIRGTGEETQYF.